The entry below gives a single TCR beta chain sequence along with its context. The clone's antigen remains unknown. Base-call qualities are not available, and no considerably larger clone is one nucleotide away. This sample stems from a study of shared clonotypes between healthy human individuals (dated by TCRdb to 2019 to 2021). For context, the study as a whole: The cohort comprised a couple of women and a few men aged 18 to 49 years. The study deeply sequenced blood TCR repertoires of several healthy adults to estimate repertoire size and the extent of clonotype sharing between individuals. For each donor, three plates each were used for CD4 naive and CD4 memory, two plates were used for CD8 naive, and one plate was used for CD8 memory. Per donor, leukapheresis produced somewhere between about 0.9 and 10 billion PBMCs. To increase sequencing depth and limit assay-specific biases, TCR repertoire library preparation and sequencing were carried out by different laboratories using diverse techniques. Overall results and qualifications from the work: Only blood was sampled, and tissue TCR repertoires likely differ from those in blood. Incomplete sequencing was indicated by rarefaction of sorted-subset datasets, despite the large sequencing depth. Because the study included only a small number of donors, the genetic and exposure-history diversity represented was limited. Estimated clonotype richness was generally larger for naive than for memory subsets. Higher generation probabilities were observed for clonotypes shared by all four sorted-subset donors than for non-shared clonotypes. Pairwise subsampling indicated that sequencing depth was expected to affect the degree of clonotype sharing among donors. When a handful of donors were compared, the shared fraction of clonotypes was roughly 4.8% for naive CD4, over 3% for naive CD8, more than 2% for memory CD4, and 0.4% for memory CD8.

Based on the germline V gene, the CDR1 and CDR2 sequences are SGHTA and FQGNSA. V is pruned by 5 bases and J by 1 base, leaving 4 bases of the junction without a gene match. Reading from cysteine to phenylalanine, the CDR3 counts 17 amino acids. The kept DNA is CDR3 alone, 51 bases in frame from the first base. Healthy HIV-negative adults with no recently reported acute infections or vaccinations were included as donors. Only Caucasian adults living in Nashville, Tennessee, USA were represented among the donors. CD4+ T cells were enriched through magnetic negative selection, after which naive cells were positively selected on CD45RA and the remaining negative fraction served as the memory subset. After blood collection by leukapheresis, PBMCs were isolated using Ficoll-Histopaque density gradient centrifugation and then cryopreserved in the vapor phase of liquid nitrogen. Analytical flow cytometry was used to check the purity and quantity of each magnetically sorted T cell population. Each sorted fraction had its genomic DNA isolated and then quantified by UV absorbance on a Nanodrop 2000c.

Using the deep immunoSEQ assay, multiplex PCR amplified TCR CDR3 regions from genomic DNA. For each cell subset, the extracted genomic DNA was distributed evenly across all wells of several immunoSEQ 96-well plates, and each plate served as one replicate. For sorted subsets, about 200 ng genomic DNA, equal to some 30,000 T cell genomes, was loaded into each replicate PCR. The purified libraries were quantified using a Qubit 3.0 fluorometer, sized with a Bioanalyzer 2100, and then quantified again using the KAPA Library Quantification kit. Each immunoSEQ 96-well plate was sequenced on its own single-read 150-cycle Illumina NextSeq 550 flow cell. From the authors' description of their analysis: Because the immunoSEQ output held only junctional sequences and lacked quality scores, the filtering could not match the filtering applied to full-length reads. To assign V/J genes and CDR3, sequences were annotated using PyIR, a Python wrapper for IgBLAST v1.9, with IMGT germline references. Reads were filtered out if the reads had weak V/J assignments (E-value above 1e-6), no CDR3, stop codons, out-of-frame junctions, or ambiguous translated residues. V3J clonotypes were defined by identical inferred V gene, J gene, and CDR3 amino acid sequence. To compute the percentage overlap between repertoires, the number of shared unique clonotypes was divided by the size of the smaller repertoire. Repertoire richness was assessed with RTK rarefaction, the Chao1 estimator, and Recon v2.1 estimates of unobserved clonotypes. Generation probabilities for all TCRbeta clonotypes obtained by the gDNA method from a handful of donors were computed using OLGA. As stored in TCRdb, this immuneACCESS dataset retains in-frame rearrangements with V and J assigned. A fraction of the clones does not appear; measured against another copy, unresolved V genes explain less than half of the discrepancy, and the remainder lacks a known reason. V and J calls and clone size are those listed in that table; D and trimming were worked out from the DNA. The sample table lists over a million clones, around 97% of them with a count of one. In total, the top ten clones hold roughly 1.2% of the sample.

Recombination joined TRBV7-2 with TRBJ2-1; 14 bases in the junction line up with TRBD2. The sample was naive CD4+ T cells sorted from blood. The cell subset or site label for this specimen denotes: CD45RA+ positively selected. This TCR derives from a man aged 30 to 45 in good health. The nucleotides are TGTGCCAGCAGCATGACTAGCGGGAGGGGGTCCTACAATGAGCAGTTCTTC. It specifies CASSMTSGRGSYNEQFF.